This T cell receptor beta chain came from a study of siplizumab effects on memory and regulatory T cells. Study observations and caveats: Naive T cells appeared more diverse than memory cells and seemed to be major alloresponse contributors.

Method: immunoSEQ multiplex PCR; TCRdb's copy keeps in-frame clones and lacks some. Of around 100,000 clones in the sample, approximately 90% were seen once. Trimming removed 4 bases from V and 2 bases from J, with 26 bases in between. CDR3 size: 19 residues. CDR1 is SGDLS and CDR2 is YYNGEE in the germline V gene. Notes on this clone: Its antigen remains unidentified.

The chain is built from TRBV9 and TRBJ2-3; weak D call: TRBD2 (8 bases). The specimen sequenced was Tregs sorted from blood. This receptor was taken from a human donor in good health. The CDR3 sequence: CASSRVGLAGEGATDTQYF. In DNA form, the CDR3 reads TGTGCCAGCAGCCGGGTGGGGCTAGCGGGCGAGGGGGCCACAGATACGCAGTATTTT.